This passage covers 8 T cell receptor beta chains from one sample sequenced in a study of control samples from healthy donors and cancer patients. Profiled with immunoSEQ multiplex PCR; TCRdb holds only in-frame clones, not every one. The table records about 160,000 clones, nearly 96% of them present only once. The sample consisted of blood. All receptors derive from a woman aged 30 to 39 in good health.

The chain joins TRBV11-2 to TRBJ1-6, with a tentative D call TRBD1 (6 bases). This CDR3 is built from 15 residues. Germline assignment: CDR1 SGHAT and CDR2 FQNNGV. V was cut by 5 bases and J by 6 bases, with 14 bases left in between. In DNA form, the CDR3 reads TGTGCCAGCAGCCCCCTCACAGGGATTAATTCACCCCTCCACTTT. It yields the protein CASSPLTGINSPLHF.

The chain joins TRBV18 to TRBJ2-3; D possibly corresponds to TRBD2 (5 bases). Germline CDR1 KGHSH, CDR2 LQKENI. V gave up 5 bases and J gave up 1 base, with 10 bases separating them. This CDR3 region has 14 residues. This CDR3 is CASSNGVGTDTQYF. CDR3 bases: TGTGCCAGCTCAAACGGGGTGGGCACAGATACGCAGTATTTT.

The chain carries TRBV10-3 and TRBJ2-7; D uncertain. V was clipped by 4 bases and J by 9 bases, with 10 bases between them. Germline CDR1 and CDR2: ENHRY and SYGVKD. The CDR3 is 11 residues long. This chain's CDR3 is CAISGGFWQYF. The CDR3 DNA follows: TGTGCCATCAGTGGAGGTTTTTGGCAGTACTTC.

This chain connects TRBV12-3 or TRBV12-4 to TRBJ1-1; 8 bases line up with TRBD1. Trimming at V came to 5 bases and at J to 7 bases, leaving 3 bases not matched to a gene. This CDR3 region has 12 residues. The CDR3 sequence is CASSLTGGEAFF. The CDR3 DNA follows: TGTGCCAGCAGTCTTACAGGGGGTGAAGCTTTCTTT.

This clone showed up just once. The chain combines TRBV30 with TRBJ2-3; D is perhaps TRBD2 (6 bases). V lost 2 bases and J 7 bases, leaving 16 bases between the germline ends. The CDR3 loop spans 14 amino acids. In germline, CDR1 is GTSNPN, CDR2 SVGIG (reference sequence). The CDR3 region has the DNA TGTGCCTGGAGTCCCCCCTGGGGGGTAAATACGCAGTATTTT. Protein sequence: CAWSPPWGVNTQYF. Drawing the rest from reference TRBV30 and TRBJ2-3, the complete variable domain is SQTIHQWPATLVQPVGSPLSLECTVEGTSNPNLYWYRQAAGRGLQLLFYSVGIGQISSEVPQNLSASRPQDRQFILSSKKLLLSDSGFYLCAWSPPWGVNTQYFGPGTRLTVL.

The CDR3 protein is CASSDTGTSGRRGSYNEQFF. CDR3 nucleotides: TGTGCCAGCAGTGACACCGGGACTAGCGGGAGACGAGGATCCTACAATGAGCAGTTCTTC. V and J are TRBV9 and TRBJ2-1; 14 nucleotides align to TRBD2. Germline trimming cut 5 bases from V and 1 base from J; bases unmatched to any gene: 14. The CDR3 consists of 20 residues. The germline CDR1 and CDR2 sequences are SGDLS and YYNGEE. The full variable domain, rest sourced from reference TRBV9 and TRBJ2-1, is DSGVTQTPKHLITATGQRVTLRCSPRSGDLSVYWYQQSLDQGLQFLIQYYNGEERAKGNILERFSAQQFPDLHSELNLSSLELGDSALYFCASSDTGTSGRRGSYNEQFFGPGTRLTVL.

The chain joins TRBV28 to TRBJ1-6; perhaps TRBD1 as D (5 bases). This CDR3 has 14 amino acids. The ends were cut back, 3 bases at V and 9 bases at J, with 12 bases in the middle. Germline V CDR1 and CDR2: MDHEN, SYDVKM. The CDR3 loop is CASSLKGLSSPLHF. For the CDR3, the DNA is TGTGCCAGCAGTTTGAAGGGACTTAGTTCACCCCTCCACTTT.

The V call is TRBV27, the J call TRBJ1-5; D remains ambiguous. Germline V CDR1 and CDR2: MNHEY, SMNVEV (reference sequence). The CDR3 consists of 15 residues. Trimming cost V 5 bases and J 4 bases, with 15 bases left between them. CDR3 residues: CASSPSPGRNQPQHF. CDR3 sequence (DNA): TGTGCCAGCAGTCCGTCCCCCGGACGGAATCAGCCCCAGCATTTT.